This TCR beta chain was found in a study of cytomegalovirus exposure and HLA in healthy donors. Turning to the study itself: In terms of ancestry, the Caucasian-associated cluster contained 75% to 85% of the 300 to 400 genotyped donors.

A multiplex PCR was run with 60 Vbeta primers and 13 Jbeta primers. Profiled with immunoSEQ multiplex PCR; TCRdb holds only in-frame clones, not every one. The sample includes 150,000 to 200,000 clones, about four fifths of them seen just once. About this clone itself: As yet, its antigen is unknown.

Germline V CDR1 and CDR2: LNHDA, SQIVND (reference sequence). The germline V and J ends were trimmed by 3 bases and 2 bases, with 14 bases remaining between them. CDR3 size: 16 residues. The study, taken as a whole, reports: Confirmation was obtained in vitro that a few CMV-associated chains are specific for CMV antigens. Accurate HLA-A and HLA-B prediction from TCR beta sequences was reported for most subjects. It was in a later analysis that TCR association rates were seen to vary by HLA locus, highest for DRB1 and lowest for HLA-C.

The sample taken for sequencing was PBMCs. This TCR was sampled from a woman aged 40 to 50 in good health and CMV-seronegative. The rearrangement links TRBV19 to TRBJ1-5; D ambiguous. The CDR3 protein is CASSINAGGGNQPQHF. CDR3 DNA sequence: TGTGCCAGTAGTATTAATGCCGGAGGTGGCAATCAGCCCCAGCATTTT.